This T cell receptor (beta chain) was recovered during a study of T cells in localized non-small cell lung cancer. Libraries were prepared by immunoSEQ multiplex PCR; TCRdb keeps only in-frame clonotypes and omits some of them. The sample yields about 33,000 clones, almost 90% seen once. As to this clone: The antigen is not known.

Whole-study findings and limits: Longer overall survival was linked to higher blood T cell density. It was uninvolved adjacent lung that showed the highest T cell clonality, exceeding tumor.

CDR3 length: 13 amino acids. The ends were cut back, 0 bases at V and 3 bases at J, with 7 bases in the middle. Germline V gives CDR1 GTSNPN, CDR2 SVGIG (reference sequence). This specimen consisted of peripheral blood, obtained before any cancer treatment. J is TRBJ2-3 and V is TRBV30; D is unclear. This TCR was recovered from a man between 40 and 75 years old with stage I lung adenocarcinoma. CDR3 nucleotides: TGTGCCTGGAGTGTCTCACGGACAGATACGCAGTATTTT. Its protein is CAWSVSRTDTQYF.